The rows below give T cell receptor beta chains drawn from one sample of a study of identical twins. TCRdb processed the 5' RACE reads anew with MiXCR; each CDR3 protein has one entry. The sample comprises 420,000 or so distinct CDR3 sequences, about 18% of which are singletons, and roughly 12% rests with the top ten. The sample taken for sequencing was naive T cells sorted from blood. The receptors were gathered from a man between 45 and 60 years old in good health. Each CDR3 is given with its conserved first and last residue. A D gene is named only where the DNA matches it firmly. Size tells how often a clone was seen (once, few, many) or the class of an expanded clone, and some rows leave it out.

CDR3nt: TGTGCCAGCAAAAAACGCCCTAGCGGGAGTACAGATACGCAGTATTTT
CDR3aa: CASKKRPSGSTDTQYF
v_gene: TRBV7-6
abundance: many
d_gene: TRBD2
len: 16
j_gene: TRBJ2-3

CDR3nt: TGTGCCAGCAGCTTGGGGCGGGGGGGGAAGTACGAGCAGTACTTC
CDR3aa: CASSLGRGGKYEQYF
v_gene: TRBV5-4
abundance: few
d_gene: TRBD2
len: 15
j_gene: TRBJ2-7

CDR3nt: TGCAGTGCTAGAGATGGGACAGGGAGTCGCAATCAGCCCCAGCATTTT
CDR3aa: CSARDGTGSRNQPQHF
v_gene: TRBV20-1
abundance: NA
d_gene: TRBD1
len: 16
j_gene: TRBJ1-5

CDR3nt: TGTGCCAGTTCGGAGGTGAGGCTAAACAATGAGCAGTTCTTC
CDR3aa: CASSEVRLNNEQFF
v_gene: TRBV19
abundance: NA
d_gene: NA
len: 14
j_gene: TRBJ2-1

CDR3nt: TGTGCCAGCAGCGTCGGGTTTAATGAAAAACTGTTTTTT
CDR3aa: CASSVGFNEKLFF
v_gene: TRBV3-1
abundance: few
d_gene: NA
len: 13
j_gene: TRBJ1-4

CDR3nt: TGTGCCAGCAGGACTAGTAGCGGGGGGGCGAATGAGCAGTTCTTC
CDR3aa: CASRTSSGGANEQFF
v_gene: TRBV25-1
abundance: NA
d_gene: TRBD2
len: 15
j_gene: TRBJ2-1

CDR3nt: TGTGCCACCATCCTAGGGGGAACGAACACTGAAGCTTTCTTT
CDR3aa: CATILGGTNTEAFF
v_gene: TRBV6-1
abundance: NA
d_gene: NA
len: 14
j_gene: TRBJ1-1

CDR3nt: TGTGCCAGCAGCGTAGCGGGACTTTCCTACAATGAGCAGTTCTTC
CDR3aa: CASSVAGLSYNEQFF
v_gene: TRBV9
abundance: few
d_gene: NA
len: 15
j_gene: TRBJ2-1

CDR3nt: TGCAGTGCTAGAGATCTGACATACTATAACAATGAAAAACTGTTTTTT
CDR3aa: CSARDLTYYNNEKLFF
v_gene: TRBV20-1
abundance: NA
d_gene: NA
len: 16
j_gene: TRBJ1-4

CDR3nt: TGCAGCGTTACCCCCGGGACAGGGCTTGGCTACACCTTC
CDR3aa: CSVTPGTGLGYTF
v_gene: TRBV29-1
abundance: NA
d_gene: TRBD1
len: 13
j_gene: TRBJ1-2

CDR3nt: TGCAGTGCGGACGGACAGGGTGTAGGGTACGAGCAGTACTTC
CDR3aa: CSADGQGVGYEQYF
v_gene: TRBV20-1
abundance: few
d_gene: TRBD1
len: 14
j_gene: TRBJ2-7

CDR3nt: TGTGCCAGCAGCTCGAACACTGAAGCTTTCTTT
CDR3aa: CASSSNTEAFF
v_gene: TRBV6-5
abundance: few
d_gene: NA
len: 11
j_gene: TRBJ1-1

CDR3nt: TGTGCCAGCAGCGTATCGGGACACACTGAAGCTTTCTTT
CDR3aa: CASSVSGHTEAFF
v_gene: TRBV9
abundance: few
d_gene: NA
len: 13
j_gene: TRBJ1-1

CDR3nt: TGTGCCAGTAGCCGGACAGGGCTCAGCTACGAGCAGTACTTC
CDR3aa: CASSRTGLSYEQYF
v_gene: TRBV19
abundance: few
d_gene: TRBD1
len: 14
j_gene: TRBJ2-7

CDR3nt: TGTGCCTGGAGCGCCGTAGGGACCGAGCAGTTCTTC
CDR3aa: CAWSAVGTEQFF
v_gene: TRBV30
abundance: many
d_gene: NA
len: 12
j_gene: TRBJ2-1

CDR3nt: TGTGCCAGCAGTTTCGGAGTGGACAGGGGCTCCTACGAGCAGTACTTC
CDR3aa: CASSFGVDRGSYEQYF
v_gene: TRBV27
abundance: NA
d_gene: TRBD1
len: 16
j_gene: TRBJ2-7

CDR3nt: TGCAGCGTACCAGACAGCACCGGGGAGCTGTTTTTT
CDR3aa: CSVPDSTGELFF
v_gene: TRBV29-1
abundance: NA
d_gene: NA
len: 12
j_gene: TRBJ2-2

CDR3nt: TGTGCCAGCAGTATCCAAGCGGGAGGGTACAATGAGCAGTTCTTC
CDR3aa: CASSIQAGGYNEQFF
v_gene: TRBV12-3/TRBV12-4
abundance: few
d_gene: TRBD2
len: 15
j_gene: TRBJ2-1

CDR3nt: TGTGCCAGCAGTATACTATCCGGGACGACTAGCACAGATACGCAGTATTTT
CDR3aa: CASSILSGTTSTDTQYF
v_gene: TRBV28
abundance: many
d_gene: NA
len: 17
j_gene: TRBJ2-3

CDR3nt: TGCAGTGGGCAAGTCTGGGGCACCGAGACCCAGTACTTC
CDR3aa: CSGQVWGTETQYF
v_gene: TRBV20-1
abundance: few
d_gene: NA
len: 13
j_gene: TRBJ2-5

CDR3nt: TGCGCCAGCAGCTTGCAGGGGGCGGTAGGGGAGACCCAGTACTTC
CDR3aa: CASSLQGAVGETQYF
v_gene: TRBV5-1
abundance: NA
d_gene: TRBD1
len: 15
j_gene: TRBJ2-5

CDR3nt: TGTGCCTGGAGTGTCGGTCAGGGAAATTCACCCCTCCACTTT
CDR3aa: CAWSVGQGNSPLHF
v_gene: TRBV30
abundance: few
d_gene: NA
len: 14
j_gene: TRBJ1-6

CDR3nt: TGTGCCAGCAGAACAGGGGTGAGGGAGAGCGTCACCGGGGAGCTGTTTTTT
CDR3aa: CASRTGVRESVTGELFF
v_gene: TRBV6-1
abundance: few
d_gene: TRBD1
len: 17
j_gene: TRBJ2-2

CDR3nt: TGTGCCATCAGTGAAGGCAGGTCGGGCGGGAGTGGCAATGAGCAGTTCTTC
CDR3aa: CAISEGRSGGSGNEQFF
v_gene: TRBV10-3
abundance: few
d_gene: TRBD2
len: 17
j_gene: TRBJ2-1

CDR3nt: TGCAGGCCCGTTGGAGGGACAGGTTACAATGAGCAGTTCTTC
CDR3aa: CRPVGGTGYNEQFF
v_gene: TRBV29-1
abundance: many
d_gene: TRBD1
len: 14
j_gene: TRBJ2-1

CDR3nt: TGTGCCAGCAGCTTGATGGACAGGGGTACCGGGGAGCTGTTTTTT
CDR3aa: CASSLMDRGTGELFF
v_gene: TRBV5-6
abundance: few
d_gene: TRBD1
len: 15
j_gene: TRBJ2-2

CDR3nt: TGTGCCACCAGTGATTGGAGGGGGCGGCGAGAGACCCAGTACTTC
CDR3aa: CATSDWRGRRETQYF
v_gene: TRBV24-1
abundance: NA
d_gene: NA
len: 15
j_gene: TRBJ2-5

CDR3nt: TGTGCCAGCAGTGATTTCGGGGGGTTCTACGAGCAGTACTTC
CDR3aa: CASSDFGGFYEQYF
v_gene: TRBV6-1
abundance: NA
d_gene: TRBD2
len: 14
j_gene: TRBJ2-7

CDR3nt: TGCGCCAGCAGCGCCCAAACTAGCGGGAGCTCCTACAATGAGCAGTTCTTC
CDR3aa: CASSAQTSGSSYNEQFF
v_gene: TRBV5-1
abundance: few
d_gene: TRBD2
len: 17
j_gene: TRBJ2-1

CDR3nt: TGTGCCATCAGTGAGTCGGGCCAGGGATTGAACACTGAAGCTTTCTTT
CDR3aa: CAISESGQGLNTEAFF
v_gene: TRBV10-3
abundance: NA
d_gene: NA
len: 16
j_gene: TRBJ1-1

CDR3nt: TGCGCCAGCAGCCAAGTGATAGGGATGACGAACACCGGGGAGCTGTTTTTT
CDR3aa: CASSQVIGMTNTGELFF
v_gene: TRBV4-3
abundance: NA
d_gene: NA
len: 17
j_gene: TRBJ2-2

CDR3nt: TGCAGTGCTAGAGTCGGACAGAGCTACGAGCAGTACTTC
CDR3aa: CSARVGQSYEQYF
v_gene: TRBV20-1
abundance: few
d_gene: NA
len: 13
j_gene: TRBJ2-7

CDR3nt: TGTGCCAGCAGCTCCCACTACAATGAGCAGTTCTTC
CDR3aa: CASSSHYNEQFF
v_gene: TRBV5-6
abundance: many
d_gene: NA
len: 12
j_gene: TRBJ2-1

CDR3nt: TGTGCCAGCAGTTTTCTGGAGGGGACTGAAGCTTTCTTT
CDR3aa: CASSFLEGTEAFF
v_gene: TRBV12-3/TRBV12-4
abundance: few
d_gene: NA
len: 13
j_gene: TRBJ1-1

CDR3nt: TGTGCCACCAGCAGAGACAGAATATCTAATCAGCCCCAGCATTTT
CDR3aa: CATSRDRISNQPQHF
v_gene: TRBV15
abundance: few
d_gene: NA
len: 15
j_gene: TRBJ1-5

CDR3nt: TGTGCCAGCAGCGTAGGGGCTAGCGGGACCTACAATGAGCAGTTCTTC
CDR3aa: CASSVGASGTYNEQFF
v_gene: TRBV9
abundance: many
d_gene: TRBD2
len: 16
j_gene: TRBJ2-1

CDR3nt: TGTGCCAGCAGCCAAGATTTCAGGACCGTCGAGCAGTACTTC
CDR3aa: CASSQDFRTVEQYF
v_gene: TRBV4-2
abundance: NA
d_gene: NA
len: 14
j_gene: TRBJ2-7

CDR3nt: TGTGCCAGCAGCTTGGGTGCTGTGGGGAATGAGCAGTTCTTC
CDR3aa: CASSLGAVGNEQFF
v_gene: TRBV11-2
abundance: once
d_gene: NA
len: 14
j_gene: TRBJ2-1

CDR3nt: TGTGCCAGCACGGGGACCGCTGGAAACACCATATATTTT
CDR3aa: CASTGTAGNTIYF
v_gene: TRBV7-2
abundance: NA
d_gene: NA
len: 13
j_gene: TRBJ1-3

CDR3nt: TGTGCCAGCAGTTACTCGGCTAGCGGGAGATCGAGGACCGGGGAGCTGTTTTTT
CDR3aa: CASSYSASGRSRTGELFF
v_gene: TRBV6-2/TRBV6-3
abundance: NA
d_gene: TRBD2
len: 18
j_gene: TRBJ2-2

CDR3nt: TGTGCCAGCAGCTTCACAGGGGGCAGGATGACCTACAATGAGCAGTTCTTC
CDR3aa: CASSFTGGRMTYNEQFF
v_gene: TRBV7-2
abundance: NA
d_gene: TRBD1
len: 17
j_gene: TRBJ2-1

CDR3nt: TGTGCCAGCAGCTTGGAAGGGTCTAACAACGTCCTGACTTTC
CDR3aa: CASSLEGSNNVLTF
v_gene: TRBV7-2
abundance: few
d_gene: NA
len: 14
j_gene: TRBJ2-6

CDR3nt: TGTGCCAGCAGCAGGACAGACGGGTACGAGCAGTACTTC
CDR3aa: CASSRTDGYEQYF
v_gene: TRBV12-3/TRBV12-4
abundance: many
d_gene: NA
len: 13
j_gene: TRBJ2-7